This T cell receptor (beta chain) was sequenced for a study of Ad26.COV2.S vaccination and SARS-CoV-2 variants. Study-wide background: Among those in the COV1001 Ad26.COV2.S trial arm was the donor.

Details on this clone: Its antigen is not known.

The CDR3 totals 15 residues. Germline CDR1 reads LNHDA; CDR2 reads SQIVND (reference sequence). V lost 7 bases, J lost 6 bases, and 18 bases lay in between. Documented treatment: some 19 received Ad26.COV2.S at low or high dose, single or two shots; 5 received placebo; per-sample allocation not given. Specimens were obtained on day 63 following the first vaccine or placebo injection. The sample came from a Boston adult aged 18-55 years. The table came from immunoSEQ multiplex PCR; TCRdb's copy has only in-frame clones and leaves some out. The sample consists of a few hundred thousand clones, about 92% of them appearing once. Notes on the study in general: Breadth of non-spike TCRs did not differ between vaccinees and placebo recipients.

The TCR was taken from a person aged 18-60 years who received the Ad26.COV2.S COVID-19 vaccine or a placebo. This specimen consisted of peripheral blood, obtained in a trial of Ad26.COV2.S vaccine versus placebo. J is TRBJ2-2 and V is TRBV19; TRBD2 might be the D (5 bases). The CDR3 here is CASTSDSVGSGELFF. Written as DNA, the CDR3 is TGTGCCAGTACCTCGGACTCGGTTGGTTCCGGGGAGCTGTTTTTT.